This T cell receptor (beta chain) was sequenced for a study of OX40 agonist ivuxolimab in advanced cancers. Sequencing was performed with immunoSEQ multiplex PCR; in TCRdb, only in-frame clones are kept and a portion is missing. The sample includes just under 65,000 clones, 75% to 90% of them seen just once. The V end was cut by 4 bases, the J end by 6 bases, with 13 bases between. CDR3 size: 13 residues. Germline assignment: CDR1 SNHLY and CDR2 FYNNEI. The source was CD4+ or CD8+ T cells sorted from blood, collected in a trial of the OX40 agonist ivuxolimab. The receptor was derived from an adult with an advanced solid tumor such as melanoma, head and neck, liver or kidney cancer. V gene TRBV2 combines with J gene TRBJ2-7; D is perhaps TRBD2 (7 bases). The CDR3 spells CASSVNREGEQYF. The DNA for the CDR3 is TGTGCCAGCAGTGTAAACAGGGAGGGCGAGCAGTACTTC.